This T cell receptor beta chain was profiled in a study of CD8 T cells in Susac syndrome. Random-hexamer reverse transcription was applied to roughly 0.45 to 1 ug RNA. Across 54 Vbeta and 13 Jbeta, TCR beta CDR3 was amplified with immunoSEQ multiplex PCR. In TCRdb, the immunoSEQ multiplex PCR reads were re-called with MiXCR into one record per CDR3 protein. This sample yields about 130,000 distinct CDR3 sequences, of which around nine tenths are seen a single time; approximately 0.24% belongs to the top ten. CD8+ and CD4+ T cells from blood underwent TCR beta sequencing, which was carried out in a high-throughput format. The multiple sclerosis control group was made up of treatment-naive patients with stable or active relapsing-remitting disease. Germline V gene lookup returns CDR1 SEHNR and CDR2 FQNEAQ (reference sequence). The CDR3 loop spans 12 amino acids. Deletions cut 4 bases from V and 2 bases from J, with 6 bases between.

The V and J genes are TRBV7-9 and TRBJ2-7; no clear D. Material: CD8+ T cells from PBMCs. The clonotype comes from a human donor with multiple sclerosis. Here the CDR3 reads CASSYEPYEQYF. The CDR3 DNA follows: TGTGCCAGCAGCTACGAACCCTACGAGCAGTACTTC.